The clone carrying this TCR beta chain was observed at least ten times. Bulk TCR library preparation followed previously described methods with listed TCR primers. Each CDR3 protein is one row after TCRdb ran MiXCR on the PCR reads. The repertoire holds 250,000 to 350,000 distinct CDR3 sequences, with about a fifth as singletons. The data were taken from a study of molecular identifiers for immune sequencing clone quantification. Looking at the study overall: Five aliquots were made in replicates from the RNA of about 20,000 or 100,000 naive CD8 cells, and four were sequenced.

Trimming took off 0 bases at V and 5 bases at J, with 17 bases between the two ends. CDR3 length: 16 residues. Germline V gives CDR1 SGHRS, CDR2 YFSETQ. The source is a human donor in good health. Some libraries in this study had Jurkat cell RNA spiked in. V and J are TRBV5-1 and TRBJ2-5, with D possibly being TRBD1 or TRBD2 (5 bases each). Sequences were obtained from naive CD8+ T cells from blood, with Jurkat cell RNA spiked in. Regarding subset: FACS-sorted CD8+CD4-CCR7+CD45RA+ naive T cells. The DNA of the CDR3 is TGCGCCAGCAGCTTGGCCGGCAGGGACCCGGGTGAGACCCAGTACTTC. Encoded protein: CASSLAGRDPGETQYF. Supplemented by reference TRBV5-1 and TRBJ2-5, the full variable domain reads KAGVTQTPRYLIKTRGQQVTLSCSPISGHRSVSWYQQTPGQGLQFLFEYFSETQRNKGNFPGRFSGRQFSNSRSEMNVSTLELGDSALYLCASSLAGRDPGETQYFGPGTRLLVL.